This T cell receptor beta chain was found in a study of blood T cell repertoires in COVID-19. Study at large: The United States, Italy and Spain were the sources of the acute and convalescent COVID-19 samples.

CDR1 MDHEN and CDR2 SYDVKM come from the germline V gene. This CDR3 has 16 residues. The V gene end was trimmed by 6 bases and the J gene end by 4 bases; junction bases not matched to a gene: 9. Study processing details: Scientists estimated how many nucleated cells there were by amplifying reference gene primers. Sequencing was performed with immunoSEQ multiplex PCR; in TCRdb, only in-frame clones are kept and a portion is missing. V, J and clone size were drawn from that table, and D and trimming were deduced from the DNA. The table lists some 80,000 clones, about nine tenths of them singletons, with about 5% in the top ten.

V gene TRBV28 combines with J gene TRBJ1-5, with 10 positions matching TRBD1. This clonotype was sampled from a man in his fifties or sixties with active or convalescent COVID-19. The specimen was peripheral blood. This chain's CDR3 is CASRARQGARNQPQHF. In DNA form, the CDR3 reads TGTGCCAGCAGGGCCCGACAGGGGGCGCGAAATCAGCCCCAGCATTTT.